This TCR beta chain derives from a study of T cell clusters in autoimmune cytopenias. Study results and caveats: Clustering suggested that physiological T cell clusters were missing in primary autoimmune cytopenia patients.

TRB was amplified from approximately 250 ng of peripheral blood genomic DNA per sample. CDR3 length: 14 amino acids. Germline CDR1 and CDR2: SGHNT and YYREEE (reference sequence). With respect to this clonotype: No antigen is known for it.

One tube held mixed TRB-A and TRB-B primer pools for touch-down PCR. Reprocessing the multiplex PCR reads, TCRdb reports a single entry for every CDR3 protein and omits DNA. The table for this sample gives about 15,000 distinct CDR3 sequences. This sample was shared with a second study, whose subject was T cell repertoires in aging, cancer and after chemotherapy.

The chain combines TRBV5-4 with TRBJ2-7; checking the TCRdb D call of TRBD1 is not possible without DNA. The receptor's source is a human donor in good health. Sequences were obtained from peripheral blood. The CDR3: CASSGRDRAYEQYF.